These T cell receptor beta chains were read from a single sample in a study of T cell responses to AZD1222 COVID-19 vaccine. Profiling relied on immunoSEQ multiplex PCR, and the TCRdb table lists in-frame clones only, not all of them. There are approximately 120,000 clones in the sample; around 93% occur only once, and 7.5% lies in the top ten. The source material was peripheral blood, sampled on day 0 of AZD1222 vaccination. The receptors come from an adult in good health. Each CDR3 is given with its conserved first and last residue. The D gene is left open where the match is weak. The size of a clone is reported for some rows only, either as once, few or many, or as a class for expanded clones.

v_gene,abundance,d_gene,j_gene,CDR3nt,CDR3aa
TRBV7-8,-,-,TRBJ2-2,TGTGCCAGCAGCTTAGCGCCTGGGGGATTCACCGGGGAGCTGTTTTTT,CASSLAPGGFTGELFF
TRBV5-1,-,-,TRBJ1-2,TGCGCCAGCAGCTTGGTCCAGGGGTCTAACTATGGCTACACCTTC,CASSLVQGSNYGYTF
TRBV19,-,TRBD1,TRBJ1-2,TGTGCCAGTAGTATTCGGGGACAGGGGTACTTTGGCTACACCTTC,CASSIRGQGYFGYTF
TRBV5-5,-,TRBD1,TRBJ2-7,TGTGCCAGCAGCTTGGGGACAGGGGCTGGGGAGCAGTACTTC,CASSLGTGAGEQYF
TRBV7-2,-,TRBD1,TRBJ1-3,TGTGCCAGCAGCTTCGACACAGGGGCAGGAAACACCATATATTTT,CASSFDTGAGNTIYF
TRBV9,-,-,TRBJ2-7,TGTGCCAGCAGCGCACGGCACAGAGGACACCCCTACGAGCAGTACTTC,CASSARHRGHPYEQYF
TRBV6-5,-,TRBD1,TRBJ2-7,TGTGCCAGCAGTTACGGGACAGGCCGCTCCTACGAGCAGTACTTC,CASSYGTGRSYEQYF
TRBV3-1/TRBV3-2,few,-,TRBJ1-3,TGTGCCAGCAGTCACGGGCTTGGCTCTGGAAACACCATATATTTT,CASSHGLGSGNTIYF
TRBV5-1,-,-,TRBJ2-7,TGCGCCAGCAGCTTGGCGGGGACGGCAGCTTCCTACGAGCAGTACTTC,CASSLAGTAASYEQYF
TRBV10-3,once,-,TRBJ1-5,TGTGCCATCAGTGTTGGGGGCAATCAGCCCCAGCATTTT,CAISVGGNQPQHF
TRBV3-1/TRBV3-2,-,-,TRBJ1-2,TGTGCCAGCAGCCAAGACAGGAACTATGGCTACACCTTC,CASSQDRNYGYTF
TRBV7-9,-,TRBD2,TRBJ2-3,TGTGCCAGCAGCTTAGGACTAGCGGGGGACCGGTATTTT,CASSLGLAGDRYF
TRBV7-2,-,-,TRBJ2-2,TGTGCCAGCAGCTTAGCAGGGGCGCGCACCGGGGAGCTGTTTTTT,CASSLAGARTGELFF
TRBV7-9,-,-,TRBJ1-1,TGTGCCAGCAGCTTCTCGGCGGGCACTGAAGCTTTCTTT,CASSFSAGTEAFF
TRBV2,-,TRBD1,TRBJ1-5,TGTGCCAGCAGCGAACAGGGGAATCCTAACCAGCCCCAGCATTTT,CASSEQGNPNQPQHF
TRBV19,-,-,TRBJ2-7,TGTGCCAGTAGTCAGAGCTCCGTAGTCCCCTACGAGCAGTACTTC,CASSQSSVVPYEQYF
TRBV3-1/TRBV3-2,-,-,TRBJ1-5,TGTGCCAGCAGCCAAGATGGGATTCAGCCCCAGCATTTT,CASSQDGIQPQHF
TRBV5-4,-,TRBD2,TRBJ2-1,TGTGCCAGCAGCTTGGAGGCGGGAGAGTACAATGAGCAGTTCTTC,CASSLEAGEYNEQFF
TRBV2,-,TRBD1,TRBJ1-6,TGTGCCAGCAGTGAACAGGGGGCGGGTAATTCACCCCTCCACTTT,CASSEQGAGNSPLHF
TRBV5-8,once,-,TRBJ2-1,TGTGCCAGCAGCCGACAGTACAATGAGCAGTTCTTC,CASSRQYNEQFF
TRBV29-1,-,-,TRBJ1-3,TGCAGCGTTGTCAGGGATGACGGAAACACCATATATTTT,CSVVRDDGNTIYF
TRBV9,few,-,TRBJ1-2,TGTGCCAGCAGCGCCGAGGGCTATGGCTACACCTTC,CASSAEGYGYTF
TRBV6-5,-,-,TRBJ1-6,TGTGCCAGCAGTTACTCTTCGGGGACCAATTCACCCCTCCACTTT,CASSYSSGTNSPLHF
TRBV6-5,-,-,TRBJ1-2,TGTGCCAGCTTAGGGGTATGGGCCTATGGCTACACCTTC,CASLGVWAYGYTF
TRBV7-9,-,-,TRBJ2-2,TGTGCCAGCAGCCAAACTAGCCAGGGGGCCGGGGAGCTGTTTTTT,CASSQTSQGAGELFF
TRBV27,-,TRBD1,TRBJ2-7,TGTGCCAGCAGGTGGGGACAGGGTAGCTACGAGCAGTACTTC,CASRWGQGSYEQYF
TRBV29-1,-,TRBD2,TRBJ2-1,TGCAGCGTTGACCCTACTAGCGGGGCAAACAATGAGCAGTTCTTC,CSVDPTSGANNEQFF
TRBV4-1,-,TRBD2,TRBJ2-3,TGCGCCAGCAGCCAAGTCTCCGTTGGCGAGGCAGCGGGAGACTCAGATACGCAGTATTTT,CASSQVSVGEAAGDSDTQYF
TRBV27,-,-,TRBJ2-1,TGTGCCAGCAGTTTAAGAGGACTGGAGCAGTTCTTC,CASSLRGLEQFF
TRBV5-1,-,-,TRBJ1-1,TGCGCCAGCAGCTTGTTTTGGGGGGCGAACACTGAAGCTTTCTTT,CASSLFWGANTEAFF
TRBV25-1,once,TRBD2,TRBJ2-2,TGTGCCAGCAGGGGACTAGCGGGAGGGAGGACCGGGGAGCTGTTTTTT,CASRGLAGGRTGELFF
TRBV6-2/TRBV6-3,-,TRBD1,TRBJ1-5,TGTGCCAGCAGCCGGACAGGTCAAAATCAGCCCCAGCATTTT,CASSRTGQNQPQHF
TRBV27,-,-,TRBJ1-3,TGTGCCAGCAGTTTAAGGGAATCTGGAAACACCATATATTTT,CASSLRESGNTIYF
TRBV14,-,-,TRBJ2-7,TGTGCCAGCAGCCAAGACGGGTTCGAGCAGTACTTC,CASSQDGFEQYF
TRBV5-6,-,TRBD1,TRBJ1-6,TGTGCCAGCAGCTTGGGAGGGGGCCTCGGGGATTCACCCCTCCACTTT,CASSLGGGLGDSPLHF
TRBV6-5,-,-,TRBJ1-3,TGTGCCACCCTCAAGCGGGGGGCTGCGGGAAACACCATATATTTT,CATLKRGAAGNTIYF
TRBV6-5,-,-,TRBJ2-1,TGTGCCAGCAGTCCGACTAGATTGGGGATGGGCGAGCAGTTCTTC,CASSPTRLGMGEQFF
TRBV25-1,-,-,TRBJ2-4,TGTGCCAGCAGTACTCGGGCCTACTCCAAAAACATTCAGTACTTC,CASSTRAYSKNIQYF
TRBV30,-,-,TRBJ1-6,TGTGCCTGGAGTGCGAGGCAGAGTAATTCACCCCTCCACTTT,CAWSARQSNSPLHF
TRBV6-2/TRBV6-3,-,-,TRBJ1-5,TGTGCCAGCAGTTACAGGGGTGTGGCAAATCAGCCCCAGCATTTT,CASSYRGVANQPQHF
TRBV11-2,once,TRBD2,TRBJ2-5,TGTGCCAGCAGCTTATCCGGGGGGGACGAGACCCAGTACTTC,CASSLSGGDETQYF
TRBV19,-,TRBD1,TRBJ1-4,TGTGCCAGTAGGACACCGACAGGGGATCTTAATGAAAAACTGTTTTTT,CASRTPTGDLNEKLFF
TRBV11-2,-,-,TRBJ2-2,TGTGCCAGCAGGCTACTAGCAACCGGGGAGCTGTTTTTT,CASRLLATGELFF
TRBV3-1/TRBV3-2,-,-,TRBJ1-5,TGTGCCAGCAGCCAGTACGGTGGGGGTCAGCCCCAGCATTTT,CASSQYGGGQPQHF
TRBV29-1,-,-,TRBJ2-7,TGCAGCTACTCCGGAGGGCAGGGGGGCGCCTACGAGCAGTACTTC,CSYSGGQGGAYEQYF
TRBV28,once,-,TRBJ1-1,TGTGCCAGCAGGCTAGGAACACCTAACACTGAAGCTTTCTTT,CASRLGTPNTEAFF
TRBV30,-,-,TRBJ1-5,TGTGCCTGGAGTGTGTCAGGGTCAGGGGATTATCAGCCCCAGCATTTT,CAWSVSGSGDYQPQHF
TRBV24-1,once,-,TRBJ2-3,TGTGCCACCAGTGATGGCGGTGGGGGGACAGATACGCAGTATTTT,CATSDGGGGTDTQYF
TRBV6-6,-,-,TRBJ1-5,TGTGCCAGCAGTTACGTCCCCGATGGGCAGCCCCAGCATTTT,CASSYVPDGQPQHF
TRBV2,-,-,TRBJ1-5,TGTGCCAGCAGTGTGGGCGCGACGGTGGGTAATCAGCCCCAGCATTTT,CASSVGATVGNQPQHF
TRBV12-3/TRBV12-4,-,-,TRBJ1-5,TGTGCCAGCAGGGCTACAGGAAATCAGCCCCAGCATTTT,CASRATGNQPQHF
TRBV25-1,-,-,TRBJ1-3,TGTGCCAGCAGTGCCCTAAACGGAAACACCATATATTTT,CASSALNGNTIYF
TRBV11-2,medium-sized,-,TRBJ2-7,TGTGCCAGCAGAAAACCCGGGACACGCGAGCAGTACTTC,CASRKPGTREQYF
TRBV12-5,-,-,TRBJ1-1,TGTGCTAGTGGTTTGGTACCCGGTAGGAATGAAGCTTTCTTT,CASGLVPGRNEAFF
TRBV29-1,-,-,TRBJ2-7,TGCAGCGGAAGGACACTCTACGAGCAGTACTTC,CSGRTLYEQYF
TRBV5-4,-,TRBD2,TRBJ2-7,TGTGCCAGCAGCTTCGGCGGGAGCTACGAGCAGTACTTC,CASSFGGSYEQYF
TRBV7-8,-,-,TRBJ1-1,TGTGCCAGCAGCTTTGGCACTGAAGCTTTCTTT,CASSFGTEAFF
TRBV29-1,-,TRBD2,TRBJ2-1,TGCAGCGTCGGGACTAGCGGGACCGATGAGCAGTTCTTC,CSVGTSGTDEQFF
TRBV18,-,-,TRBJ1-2,TGTGCCAGCTCACCAGAGGGCCTGTCCTATGGCTACACCTTC,CASSPEGLSYGYTF
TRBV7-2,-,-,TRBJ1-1,TGTGCCAGCAGCTTAGTGGAGGGCGGGACTGAAGCTTTCTTT,CASSLVEGGTEAFF